This entry is about one TCR beta chain. Its antigen is not known. Each sample had two DNA replicates, 0.5 ug blood or roughly 1.5 ug tissue. This table comes from immunoSEQ multiplex PCR, and its TCRdb copy is limited to in-frame clones, with some not included. Among about 31,000 clones listed, 60% to 80% were seen once. This record belongs to a study of early stage breast cancer tumors. Study details: Among around 12 ER+/PR+/HER2- tumors, eight were ductal, four lobular.

The ends were cut back, 0 bases at V and 7 bases at J, with 19 bases in the middle. This CDR3 is built from 16 residues. CDR1 and CDR2 (germline): SGHRS, YFSETQ. Study results and caveats: Blood repertoires resembled normal breast more than tumor. Tumors had around 2.5-fold higher T cell density than normal breast.

The chain recombines TRBV5-1 with TRBJ1-2; a possible D gene is TRBD1 (6 bases). Sequencing used blood. This receptor was taken from a person aged 40 to 50 with breast cancer. The CDR3 sequence: CASSLEDVPTGSGYTF. The DNA for the CDR3 is TGCGCCAGCAGCTTGGAAGACGTCCCTACAGGGTCTGGCTACACCTTC.